This T cell receptor beta chain was sequenced for a study of PD-1 blockade in classical Hodgkin lymphoma. Sequenced by immunoSEQ multiplex PCR; TCRdb stores in-frame clones only, minus some. The data show approximately 9,800 clones, with about 79% seen just once and around 4% held by the top ten. Following autologous stem cell transplantation, relapse occurred in every patient, and exposure to brentuximab vedotin varied. Isolation of CD4+ T cells from thawed PBMCs was performed by magnetic negative selection. General observations from the study: It was reported that newly diagnosed patients had less baseline TCR diversity than healthy donors.

V was pared by 4 bases and J by 7 bases, with 15 bases between. Germline loops: CDR1 PRHDT, CDR2 FYEKMQ (reference sequence). This CDR3 has 14 amino acids. A note on this clone: As yet, its antigen is unknown.

The sample here was CD4+ T cells from blood, taken at baseline. This sequence was found in a human donor with classical Hodgkin lymphoma. The chain has TRBV13 and TRBJ2-3, with TRBD2 as a possible D gene (7 bases). In DNA, the CDR3 is TGTGCCAGCAGCTCCAATCGGGGGGCAAATACGCAGTATTTT. It specifies CASSSNRGANTQYF.